What follows are 23 T cell receptor beta chains derived from one specimen sequenced in a study of blood T cell repertoires in COVID-19. Sequenced by immunoSEQ multiplex PCR; TCRdb stores in-frame clones only, minus some. The sample consists of roughly 42,000 clones, roughly 85% of them appearing once. Specimen: peripheral blood. Every receptor here comes from a woman in her seventies in a cohort sampled during active COVID-19.

This clone was found once. V gene TRBV10-3 combines with J gene TRBJ2-6, with 7 bases identical to TRBD1. With 6 bases clipped from V and 4 bases from J, the junction kept 3 bases outside the gene matches. Germline assignment: CDR1 ENHRY and CDR2 SYGVKD. CDR3 length: 14 residues. CDR3 nucleotide sequence: TGTGCCATCAGACAGGGGAGCGGGGCCAACGTCCTGACTTTC. Translation gives CAIRQGSGANVLTF.

In its sample, this clone was seen a few times. The chain has TRBV2 and TRBJ2-7, with D possibly TRBD2 on 6 matching bases. Germline V CDR1 and CDR2: SNHLY, FYNNEI. The CDR3 loop spans 14 amino acids. Between the trimmed V and J ends, which lost 3 bases and 0 bases, there was a span of 9 bases. As DNA, the CDR3 is TGTGCCAGCAGTGACGGGGGTCACTCCTACGAGCAGTACTTC. Translation: CASSDGGHSYEQYF.

J is TRBJ1-1 and V is TRBV6-5, with D unresolved. Germline V gene sequence: CDR1 MNHEY, CDR2 SVGAGI. This CDR3 has 15 amino acids. Deletions cut 6 bases from V and 1 base from J, with 15 bases between. The CDR3 DNA reads TGTGCCAGCAGGAGGGCCATTCCGGGGAACACTGAAGCTTTCTTT. Translation gives CASRRAIPGNTEAFF.

This chain connects TRBV3-1 (or the pseudogene TRBV3-2) to TRBJ1-5; D is unclear. The ends were cut back, 2 bases at V and 4 bases at J, with 6 bases in the middle. This CDR3 region has 13 residues. CDR1 is LGHDT and CDR2 is YNNKEL in the germline V gene (reference sequence). In nucleotides, the CDR3 is TGTGCCAGCAGCCAACAATTGAATCAGCCCCAGCATTTT. It yields the protein CASSQQLNQPQHF.

The J gene is TRBJ2-1, the V gene TRBV5-4, with D perhaps TRBD2 (6 bases). In germline, CDR1 is SGHNT, CDR2 YYREEE (reference sequence). CDR3 length: 15 amino acids. The V end lost 5 bases, the J end lost 6 bases, and 18 bases lay between the germline ends. The CDR3 DNA follows: TGTGCCAGCAGTACCATGCGCGGGAAGTTCAATGAGCAGTTCTTC. This codes for CASSTMRGKFNEQFF. Supplemented by reference TRBV5-4 and TRBJ2-1, the full variable domain reads ETGVTQSPTHLIKTRGQQVTLRCSSQSGHNTVSWYQQALGQGPQFIFQYYREEENGRGNFPPRFSGLQFPNYSSELNVNALELDDSALYLCASSTMRGKFNEQFFGPGTRLTVL.

This clone has only a few counts. The chain uses TRBV29-1 and TRBJ2-7; D may be TRBD1 (5 bases). CDR1 SQVTM and CDR2 ANQGSEA come from the germline V gene. The length of the CDR3 is 12 residues. Deletions cut 5 bases from V and 2 bases from J, with 10 bases between. CDR3 protein: CSVSGNAYEQYF. CDR3 DNA: TGCAGCGTTTCAGGGAACGCCTACGAGCAGTACTTC.

The V and J genes are TRBV2 and TRBJ2-7; 10 bases fit TRBD2. The germline CDR1 and CDR2 sequences are SNHLY and FYNNEI. This CDR3 spans 15 amino acids. Trimming cost V 6 bases and J 0 bases; bases outside gene matches: 5. The CDR3, as DNA: TGTGCCAGCAGCCTGTCTAGCGGGGGCTCCTACGAGCAGTACTTC. Encoded protein: CASSLSSGGSYEQYF.

This chain links TRBV6-5 with TRBJ2-3; 8 nucleotides match TRBD2. Trimming at V came to 0 bases and at J to 5 bases, leaving 4 bases not matched to a gene. The CDR3 is made up of 15 amino acids. Germline loops: CDR1 MNHEY, CDR2 SVGAGI. The CDR3, as DNA: TGTGCCAGCAGTTACTCTCGGCTAGCGGGAGATACGCAGTATTTT. This translates into CASSYSRLAGDTQYF.

The rearrangement joins TRBV11-2 to TRBJ2-1, with D possibly matching TRBD2 (5 bases). Germline-derived CDR1 and CDR2 are SGHAT and FQNNGV. There are 12 residues in the CDR3. With 5 bases removed from V and 9 bases from J, the gap between germline ends came to 11 bases. The chain's CDR3 is CASSAQRVEQFF. In DNA form, the CDR3 reads TGTGCCAGCAGCGCCCAGAGGGTTGAGCAGTTCTTC.

The rearrangement joins TRBV29-1 to TRBJ2-7; D might be TRBD1 (6 bases). The germline V and J ends were trimmed by 5 bases and 2 bases, with 13 bases remaining between them. The CDR3 has 13 residues. The V gene's germline CDR1 is SQVTM and CDR2 ANQGSEA. The CDR3 protein is CSVSRTATYEQYF. CDR3 in DNA: TGCAGCGTTTCCCGGACAGCAACCTACGAGCAGTACTTC.

The chain has TRBV7-3 and TRBJ2-3, with 7 bases aligning to TRBD2. V lost 3 bases to trimming and J lost 0 bases; unmatched junction nucleotides: 3. Per germline, CDR1 SGHTA and CDR2 FQGTGA. CDR3 length equals 15 residues. As DNA, the CDR3 is TGTGCCAGCAGCTTCACTAGCGCTAGCACAGATACGCAGTATTTT. Its translation is CASSFTSASTDTQYF.

The chain has TRBV5-6 and TRBJ2-7; 11 bases map to TRBD2. Germline values: CDR1 SGHDT, CDR2 YYEEEE. The V gene end was trimmed by 4 bases and the J gene end by 2 bases; junction bases not matched to a gene: 8. CDR3 length: 16 residues. The CDR3 region has the DNA TGTGCCAGCAGCGCTGAACTAGCGGGGGCCGCCTACGAGCAGTACTTC. Its translation is CASSAELAGAAYEQYF.

The chain combines TRBV30 with TRBJ2-2; the D gene is possibly TRBD1 (6 bases). V was cut by 0 bases and J by 6 bases, with 11 bases left in between. The CDR3 is made up of 14 amino acids. Germline CDR1 is GTSNPN and CDR2 is SVGIG (reference sequence). The CDR3 nucleotides are TGTGCCTGGAGTGTGCAGGGGTGGGCCGGGGAGCTGTTTTTT. Translating gives CAWSVQGWAGELFF.

The V gene is TRBV5-4, the J gene TRBJ2-5, with D maybe TRBD2 (7 bases). This CDR3 region has 15 residues. CDR1 is SGHNT and CDR2 is YYREEE in the germline V gene (reference sequence). Trimming shortened V by 6 bases and J by 2 bases, and 17 bases separated the two germline ends. The CDR3 DNA is TGTGCCAGCACCTCGGGGGGCGTGGCGCAAGAGACCCAGTACTTC. This codes for CASTSGGVAQETQYF. The complete variable domain, with remaining parts taken from reference TRBV5-4 and TRBJ2-5, reads ETGVTQSPTHLIKTRGQQVTLRCSSQSGHNTVSWYQQALGQGPQFIFQYYREEENGRGNFPPRFSGLQFPNYSSELNVNALELDDSALYLCASTSGGVAQETQYFGPGTRLLVL.

The V call is TRBV7-8, the J call TRBJ1-5; TRBD1 aligns across 8 bases. CDR3 length: 14 residues. Germline V gene sequence: CDR1 SGHVS, CDR2 FQNEAQ. The ends lost 5 bases at V and 7 bases at J; junction bases unmatched: 7. CDR3 protein: CASSPRTGYQPQHF. For the CDR3, the DNA is TGTGCCAGCAGCCCTCGGACAGGGTACCAGCCCCAGCATTTT.

This rearrangement joins TRBV5-4 to TRBJ2-5; the match to TRBD2 covers 7 bases. The V gene's germline CDR1 is SGHNT and CDR2 YYREEE (reference sequence). V shed 4 bases and J 2 bases; nucleotides not matched to a gene: 8. The CDR3 spans 15 residues. The CDR3 loop is CASSQAASGQETQYF. The CDR3 bases are TGTGCCAGCAGCCAGGCCGCTAGCGGACAAGAGACCCAGTACTTC.

The genes are TRBV3-1 (or the pseudogene TRBV3-2) and TRBJ1-1; no clear D. Deletions cut 4 bases from V and 2 bases from J, with 8 bases between. The CDR3 has 13 residues. CDR1 and CDR2 (germline): LGHDT, YNNKEL (reference sequence). The CDR3 sequence: CASSLSFNTEAFF. Here the CDR3 DNA reads TGTGCCAGCAGCCTAAGCTTTAACACTGAAGCTTTCTTT.

CDR3: CASSLQPGGYNEQFF. In DNA form, the CDR3 reads TGTGCCAGCAGCTTACAGCCGGGAGGGTACAATGAGCAGTTCTTC. The gene calls are TRBV11-3 and TRBJ2-1, with TRBD2 identical over 8 bases. V dropped 2 bases and J dropped 4; count of bases not matched to a gene: 4. This CDR3 spans 15 amino acids. Germline values: CDR1 SGHNT, CDR2 YENEEA.

The chain combines TRBV3-1 (or the pseudogene TRBV3-2) with TRBJ2-3; TRBD2 matches 10 bases. Germline lookup yields CDR1 LGHDT and CDR2 YNNKEL (reference sequence). With 1 base clipped from V and 5 bases from J, the junction kept 9 bases outside the gene matches. The CDR3 runs to 17 residues. DNA of the CDR3: TGTGCCAGCAGCCAAGGCGGGACTAGCGTTTCCCTAGATACGCAGTATTTT. Encoded protein: CASSQGGTSVSLDTQYF.

The chain joins TRBV7-9 to TRBJ1-4; 8 positions agree with TRBD1. This CDR3 spans 15 amino acids. CDR1 is SEHNR, CDR2 FQNEAQ, per germline (reference sequence). J gave up 5 bases and V 3 bases, and 5 bases lay outside the gene matches. CDR3 in amino acids: CASSFPGGQNEKLFF. CDR3 coding DNA: TGTGCCAGCAGCTTCCCAGGGGGCCAGAATGAAAAACTGTTTTTT.

This clone was seen only once. This rearrangement joins TRBV19 to TRBJ1-1; TRBD1 matches at 7 bases. Germline V gives CDR1 LNHDA, CDR2 SQIVND (reference sequence). This CDR3 has 15 residues. Unmatched junction bases numbered 8, after V lost 5 bases and J lost 2 bases. CDR3 in amino acids: CASSFRTGPNTEAFF. The CDR3 DNA is TGTGCCAGTAGTTTCCGGACAGGACCCAACACTGAAGCTTTCTTT. Based on the CDR3 plus reference TRBV19 and TRBJ1-1, the full variable domain is DGGITQSPKYLFRKEGQNVTLSCEQNLNHDAMYWYRQDPGQGLRLIYYSQIVNDFQKGDIAEGYSVSREKKESFPLTVTSAQKNPTAFYLCASSFRTGPNTEAFFGQGTRLTVV.

This clone was seen only a few times. The chain links TRBV27 to TRBJ2-1; 8 bases map to TRBD1. Trimming took 2 bases from V and 9 from J; bases not matched to a gene: 6. The V gene's germline CDR1 is MNHEY and CDR2 SMNVEV (reference sequence). The CDR3 has 14 residues. The CDR3 DNA reads as TGTGCCAGCAGTTTACGACCACAGGGGGGTGAGCAGTTCTTC. Translating it yields CASSLRPQGGEQFF.

The gene calls are TRBV2 and TRBJ1-2; TRBD1 matches at 8 bases. V shed 2 bases, J shed 8 bases, and the junction held 7 bases outside the gene matches. The CDR3 runs 14 residues. Looked up from germline, CDR1 is SNHLY and CDR2 is FYNNEI. The CDR3 reads CASSESTGGGGYTF. The CDR3 DNA is TGTGCCAGCAGTGAATCAACAGGGGGTGGGGGCTACACCTTC. The variable domain in full, completed from reference TRBV2 and TRBJ1-2, reads EPEVTQTPSHQVTQMGQEVILRCVPISNHLYFYWYRQILGQKVEFLVSFYNNEISEKSEIFDDQFSVERPDGSNFTLKIRSTKLEDSAMYFCASSESTGGGGYTFGSGTRLTVV.